This T cell receptor (beta chain) stems from a study of cytomegalovirus exposure and HLA in healthy donors. Study-wide findings and caveats: Most subjects had HLA-A and HLA-B alleles reportedly predicted accurately by TCR beta sequences. As a later analysis showed, a missense DCLRE1C variant was linked to trimming of TCR beta V- and J-genes.

A word on this clone: Its specificity is unknown.

The CDR3 extends over 15 amino acids. Trimming removed 2 bases at V and 7 bases at J, with 15 bases between. Germline V gene data show CDR1 as MDHEN and CDR2 as SYDVKM. A multiplex PCR was run with 60 Vbeta primers and 13 Jbeta primers. The repertoire was sequenced with immunoSEQ multiplex PCR; TCRdb's copy has only in-frame clones and lacks some. This table holds approximately 210,000 clones, over 80% found once. The clonotype was recovered from a woman between 45 and 60 years old in good health and CMV-seropositive. The V and J genes are TRBV28 and TRBJ2-4; D gene unclear. Sequencing was performed on PBMCs. The DNA for the CDR3 is TGTGCCAGCAGTTTACCCGCAGGCAGGCAGAACATTCAGTACTTC. It specifies CASSLPAGRQNIQYF.